The 18 T cell receptor beta chains below come from one sample, sequenced in a study of Ad26.COV2.S vaccination and SARS-CoV-2 variants. The sample's treatment: roughly 19 received Ad26.COV2.S at low or high dose, single or two shots; about 5 received placebo; per-sample allocation not given. After the first vaccine or placebo injection, samples were drawn on day 63. This table comes from immunoSEQ multiplex PCR, and its TCRdb copy is limited to in-frame clones, with some not included. The repertoire holds under 300,000 clones, with around 90% as singletons. Sample: peripheral blood, taken in a trial of Ad26.COV2.S vaccine versus placebo. These receptors all come from a person aged 18-60 years who received the Ad26.COV2.S COVID-19 vaccine or a placebo.

The count of this clone is one. The chain has TRBV5-1 and TRBJ1-6; possible D gene TRBD1, 5 bases. In germline, CDR1 is SGHRS, CDR2 YFSETQ. The CDR3 totals 15 residues. V was shortened by 1 base and J by 7 bases, with 12 bases between the two germline ends. CDR3 coding DNA: TGCGCCAGCAGCTTGCAGGGTTTTACGAATTCACCCCTCCACTTT. Protein product: CASSLQGFTNSPLHF.

CDR3 DNA: TGTGCCAGCAGCTTCTATCTAGCGGCGCCAGATACGCAGTATTTT. It is translated as CASSFYLAAPDTQYF. The chain combines TRBV7-9 with TRBJ2-3, with TRBD2 matching 7 bases. This CDR3 region has 15 residues. From germline, CDR1 is SEHNR and CDR2 FQNEAQ (reference sequence). J gave up 4 bases and V 3 bases, and 7 bases lay outside the gene matches. Looking up the rest from reference TRBV7-9 and TRBJ2-3 gives the full variable domain: DTGVSQNPRHKITKRGQNVTFRCDPISEHNRLYWYRQTLGQGPEFLTYFQNEAQLEKSRLLSDRFSAERPKGSFSTLEIQRTEQGDSAMYLCASSFYLAAPDTQYFGPGTRLTVL.

The rearrangement links TRBV6-6 to TRBJ1-4; D not resolved. The CDR3 runs to 15 residues. Germline V lookup: CDR1 MNHNY, CDR2 SVGAGI (reference sequence). V shed 2 bases and J shed 5 bases, with 12 bases lying between them. The CDR3 bases are TGTGCCAGCAGTTACCTCCGTGGGGTGAATGAAAAACTGTTTTTT. Translation: CASSYLRGVNEKLFF.

Concerning this clone: This sample includes further DNA sequences coding for the same CDR3. The chain carries TRBV30 and TRBJ1-2; the D is unclear. Trimming pared 5 bases from V and 4 bases from J, leaving 11 bases between. CDR3 size: 12 residues. Germline values: CDR1 GTSNPN, CDR2 SVGIG (reference sequence). For the CDR3, the DNA is TGTGCCTGGTCCTGGAGGAGCTATGGCTACACCTTC. It translates to CAWSWRSYGYTF.

This clone has a handful of counts. V is TRBV30 and J is TRBJ1-1; 10 nucleotides line up with TRBD1. The CDR3 consists of 15 residues. Trimming at V came to 1 base and at J to 0 bases, leaving 2 bases not matched to a gene. Germline CDR1 and CDR2: GTSNPN and SVGIG (reference sequence). CDR3 region: CAWSEGTGVNTEAFF. Written as DNA, the CDR3 is TGTGCCTGGAGTGAGGGGACAGGGGTGAACACTGAAGCTTTCTTT.

The V gene is TRBV3-1 (or the pseudogene TRBV3-2), the J gene TRBJ2-3, with D possibly being TRBD2 (6 bases). From germline, CDR1 is LGHDT and CDR2 YNNKEL (reference sequence). V gave up 4 bases and J gave up 1 base, with 15 bases separating them. This CDR3 is 16 amino acids long. As DNA, the CDR3 is TGTGCCAGCAGCCCTCTTGGGGGACTTCGCACAGATACGCAGTATTTT. Translating gives CASSPLGGLRTDTQYF.

The chain combines TRBV4-1 with TRBJ2-1; 8 nucleotides align to TRBD2. The CDR3 runs to 14 residues. Trimming cost V 1 base and J 10 bases; bases outside gene matches: 6. The V gene's germline CDR1 is MGHRA and CDR2 YSYEKL. The CDR3 loop reads CASSQAGGLEEQFF. CDR3 in DNA: TGCGCCAGCAGCCAAGCCGGGGGACTAGAGGAGCAGTTCTTC.

CDR3 residues: CASSQAPGHEQFF. CDR3 nucleotides: TGTGCCAGCAGCCAAGCGCCGGGGCATGAGCAGTTCTTC. V and J are TRBV4-2 and TRBJ2-1; D might be TRBD1 or TRBD2, each matching 5 bases. Between the trimmed V and J ends, which lost 1 base and 8 bases, there was a span of 9 bases. Germline V gene sequence: CDR1 LGHNA, CDR2 YNFKEQ. The length of the CDR3 is 13 residues.

The gene calls are TRBV5-6 and TRBJ2-3; TRBD1 agrees at 8 bases. The CDR3 extends over 14 amino acids. Looked up from germline, CDR1 is SGHDT and CDR2 is YYEEEE. Losses at the gene ends were 2 bases for V and 1 base for J; bases not matched to a gene: 0. The CDR3 DNA reads TGTGCCAGCAGCTTCAGGGGGCGCACAGATACGCAGTATTTT. This translates into CASSFRGRTDTQYF. The full variable domain, its missing parts supplied by reference TRBV5-6 and TRBJ2-3, is DAGVTQSPTHLIKTRGQQVTLRCSPKSGHDTVSWYQQALGQGPQFIFQYYEEEERQRGNFPDRFSGHQFPNYSSELNVNALLLGDSALYLCASSFRGRTDTQYFGPGTRLTVL.

This clone was recorded many times. The chain recombines TRBV14 with TRBJ1-1; 9 nucleotides match TRBD1. Unmatched junction bases numbered 8, after V lost 6 bases and J lost 3 bases. CDR3 size: 15 residues. CDR1 SGHDN and CDR2 FVKESK come from the germline V gene. The CDR3 DNA sequence: TGTGCCAGCAGTCCCGGGACAGGGATGCACACTGAAGCTTTCTTT. Residues: CASSPGTGMHTEAFF.

The V gene is TRBV5-8, the J gene TRBJ1-2; 8 nucleotides agree with TRBD1. J lost 4 bases, V lost 5 bases, and 10 bases had no gene match. Germline lookup yields CDR1 SGHTS and CDR2 YDEGEE. CDR3 length equals 15 residues. The CDR3 is CASSLYDRGLYGYTF. The CDR3 coding sequence is TGTGCCAGCAGTCTTTACGACAGGGGCCTCTATGGCTACACCTTC.

The V and J genes are TRBV7-8 and TRBJ2-3; TRBD1 aligns across 8 bases. J lost 5 bases, V lost 5 bases, and 9 bases had no gene match. CDR1 and CDR2 (germline): SGHVS, FQNEAQ. This CDR3 contains 15 residues. The CDR3 DNA reads TGTGCCAGCAGCAGGAAGACAGGGGTGGAAGATACGCAGTATTTT. The encoded protein is CASSRKTGVEDTQYF.

The chain uses TRBV4-3 and TRBJ2-3; no reliable D call. V lost 0 bases, J lost 4 bases, and 14 bases lay in between. There are 16 residues in the CDR3. Germline V gives CDR1 LGHNA, CDR2 YSLEER. Here the CDR3 reads CASSQEVSLTPDTQYF. The CDR3 DNA sequence: TGCGCCAGCAGCCAAGAGGTTAGCCTTACCCCAGATACGCAGTATTTT.

The chain recombines TRBV7-8 with TRBJ2-2; possibly TRBD2 for D (5 bases). Trimming pared 1 base from V and 5 bases from J, leaving 14 bases between. CDR3 size: 16 residues. The germline CDR1 and CDR2 sequences are SGHVS and FQNEAQ. The CDR3 is CASSLVLADITGELFF. CDR3 DNA sequence: TGTGCCAGCAGCTTAGTCCTAGCCGATATTACCGGGGAGCTGTTTTTT.

The chain uses TRBV27 and TRBJ2-3; D gene uncertain. Germline loops: CDR1 MNHEY, CDR2 SMNVEV (reference sequence). V shed 1 base and J shed 2 bases, with 7 bases lying between them. This CDR3 has 14 residues. CDR3 nucleotides: TGTGCCAGCAGTTTATTCCCCGTCACAGATACGCAGTATTTT. The encoded protein is CASSLFPVTDTQYF.

V is TRBV10-3 and J is TRBJ1-1, with 7 bases lining up with TRBD1. Germline V gene data show CDR1 as ENHRY and CDR2 as SYGVKD. The V gene end was trimmed by 6 bases and the J gene end by 3 bases; junction bases not matched to a gene: 4. This CDR3 comprises 13 residues. The CDR3 reads CAIRTGSHTEAFF. CDR3 nucleotide sequence: TGTGCCATCAGGACAGGGTCCCACACTGAAGCTTTCTTT.

The genes are TRBV18 and TRBJ2-7; D ambiguous. V lost 6 bases and J 1 base, leaving 19 bases between the germline ends. The CDR3 runs to 16 residues. Per germline, CDR1 KGHSH and CDR2 LQKENI. For the CDR3, the DNA is TGTGCCAGCTCGCCGCTTCCTGTTTCCGGTTCCTACGAGCAGTACGTC. Amino acid sequence: CASSPLPVSGSYEQYV.

The V gene is TRBV3-1 (or the pseudogene TRBV3-2), the J gene TRBJ1-6; no reliable D call. Deletions cut 0 bases from V and 14 bases from J, with 17 bases between. CDR3 length equals 15 residues. Germline assignment: CDR1 LGHDT and CDR2 YNNKEL (reference sequence). CDR3 sequence reads: CASSQDARHEESLHF. In DNA form, the CDR3 reads TGTGCCAGCAGCCAAGATGCCCGTCATGAAGAGTCCCTCCACTTT.